The 6 T cell receptor beta chains given below trace back to one sample, sequenced in a study of response to subunit inactivated influenza vaccine. TCRdb passed the RT-PCR reads through MiXCR, listing each CDR3 protein once. Of about 520,000 distinct CDR3 sequences listed, roughly 23% are singletons. Source: CD4+ T cells sorted from PBMCs, taken about 5 days after vaccination. These receptors originate from a man aged 45-60 years who received an inactivated influenza vaccine.

This clonotype has more than one count but fewer than ten. The gene calls are TRBV29-1 and TRBJ2-5; TRBD1 agrees at 8 bases. The CDR3 extends over 16 amino acids. Trimming took 6 bases from V and 6 from J; bases not matched to a gene: 18. Per germline, CDR1 SQVTM and CDR2 ANQGSEA. The CDR3 sequence: CSVLPGQARNHKTQYF. The CDR3 bases are TGCAGCGTCCTCCCGGGACAGGCCCGGAATCACAAGACCCAGTACTTC. The whole variable domain, filled in from reference TRBV29-1 and TRBJ2-5, reads SAVISQKPSRDICQRGTSLTIQCQVDSQVTMMFWYRQQPGQSLTLIATANQGSEATYESGFVIDKFPISRPNLTFSTLTVSNMSPEDSSIYLCSVLPGQARNHKTQYFGPGTRLLVL.

The gene calls are TRBV12-3 or TRBV12-4 and TRBJ1-6; a weak D match, TRBD1 (5 bases). V was pared by 2 bases and J by 10 bases, with 15 bases between. The CDR3 consists of 15 residues. The CDR3: CASSLRLGGGSPLHF. The DNA of the CDR3 is TGTGCCAGCAGTTTACGACTGGGGGGTGGGTCACCCCTCCACTTT.

CDR3 sequence: CASRNVGGRENEKLFF. The CDR3 DNA reads TGCGCCAGCAGAAACGTCGGAGGCCGCGAAAATGAAAAACTGTTTTTT. The chain has TRBV4-3 and TRBJ1-4; D is unresolved. The CDR3 is 16 residues long. Looked up from germline, CDR1 is LGHNA and CDR2 is YSLEER. V was clipped by 6 bases and J by 5 bases, with 19 bases between them.

V is TRBV6-2 or TRBV6-3 and J is TRBJ2-7; D is ambiguous. The V end was cut by 5 bases, the J end by 3 bases, with 2 bases between. The CDR3 totals 10 residues. CDR1 and CDR2 (germline): MNHEY, SVGEGT. The CDR3 DNA follows: TGTGCCAGCAGTAACTACGAGCAGTACTTC. The encoded protein is CASSNYEQYF.

The gene calls are TRBV12-3 or TRBV12-4 and TRBJ2-7; 7 bases are shared with TRBD1. V lost 5 bases to trimming and J lost 6 bases; unmatched junction nucleotides: 10. CDR3 length equals 14 residues. The CDR3 reads CASSPRQGLREQYF. The DNA of the CDR3 is TGTGCCAGCAGTCCGCGACAGGGCCTCCGCGAGCAGTACTTC.

This clonotype has more than one count but fewer than ten. The chain is built from TRBV7-9 and TRBJ1-4; 7 nucleotides line up with TRBD1. Germline values: CDR1 SEHNR, CDR2 FQNEAQ (reference sequence). The V gene end was trimmed by 5 bases and the J gene end by 5 bases; junction bases not matched to a gene: 8. This CDR3 has 15 residues. CDR3 nucleotide sequence: TGTGCCAGCAGCCAGGGACAGCCCGGAAATGAAAAACTGTTTTTT. It translates to CASSQGQPGNEKLFF.